This T cell receptor beta chain emerged from a study of T-cell memory formation after mild COVID-19 (dated by TCRdb to the early 2020s). As for the study more broadly: Most TCR sequence clusters were specific to one of the two donors. T-cell clones expanding and contracting after mild COVID-19 in a couple of donors were tracked by longitudinal TCRalpha and TCRbeta repertoire sequencing. The cohort comprised two young, previously healthy adult volunteers, one female and one male. The full study reports these points: Contracting CD4+ clones were found mainly in CM and EM memory subsets, while CD8+ clones were enriched in EMRA. Whether the second-wave clones peaking on day 37 were SARS-CoV-2 specific was not confirmed. Only a couple of mild cases were covered in the study, and larger cohorts including severe cases with pre-infection samples were considered necessary. Clones contracting from day 15 to 85 had balanced CD4/CD8 phenotypes, while a second wave expanding from day 15 to 37 was biased towards CD4+. Some responding clones were found in pre-infection memory, which suggests that pre-existing cross-reactive memory T cells took part in the SARS-CoV-2 response.

PBMCs were isolated by Ficoll-Paque density gradient centrifugation. V gives up 3 bases and J gives up 7 bases, and the segment between their germline ends measures 16 bases. CDR1 and CDR2 were assigned from the germline V gene as KGHSH and LQKENI. From the cysteine through the phenylalanine, the CDR3 covers 15 amino acids. Just the 45-base CDR3 DNA is kept, in frame starting at base 1. Comments on this clonotype: The antigen this receptor binds is unknown. No quality values exist for individual bases; no much larger clone is one base distant.

The sequencer listed for this sample is Illumina NovaSeq 6000. cDNA libraries for TCRalpha and TCRbeta were prepared by 5'RACE using constant-segment primers, with sample barcodes and unique molecular identifiers added. RNA was extracted from every sample with Trizol reagent. Amplification of the libraries took two PCR steps, and the second step added a second sample barcode plus Illumina TruSeq adapters. Sequencing of the libraries was done on an Illumina NovaSeq, producing 2 x 150 bp paired-end reads. The authors processed their data as follows. Reads were demultiplexed and collapsed into UMI-guided consensus sequences with migec v1.2.7. Using mixcr v2.1.11, UMI consensuses were aligned to TRA and TRB V and J templates and then assembled into clonotypes. Clonotypes were classified as expanded or contracted when called significant by both edgeR and NoisET, with noise models trained on biological replicates. For edgeR calls, a false discovery rate-adjusted p below 0.01 and a log2 fold-change threshold of 1 were applied. As an exploratory analysis of dynamics, max-normalized trajectories of the 1000 most abundant clonotypes were examined by PCA with hierarchical clustering. The CD4 or CD8 phenotype of responding clones was assigned using the separately sequenced CD4+ and CD8+ repertoires. Clones were called with MiXCR by TCRdb after fastp trimmed the public reads at Q25, and only in-frame beta chains were retained. One record per CDR3 amino acid sequence lists the most common genes and DNA. TCRdb, not the original authors, processed these V and J calls. This sample comprises roughly 580,000 distinct CDR3 sequences, under 20% of them detected only once. The ten largest clonotypes hold around 12% of the sample.

The clonotype was recovered from an adult woman who had mild COVID-19 (a few samples of this study predate the infection). The sample titles of this study are shuffled in the database, so cell type and time point are left out; the donor was told from shared clones. Sequenced sample: PBMCs or a T cell subset sorted from them (not recorded which). Recombination linked TRBV18 to TRBJ2-1; TRBD2 is a weak D gene call, 7 bases matching. The bases read TGTGCCAGCTCACCCGGACTAGGGGGGTTGAATGAGCAGTTCTTC. Its protein is CASSPGLGGLNEQFF.